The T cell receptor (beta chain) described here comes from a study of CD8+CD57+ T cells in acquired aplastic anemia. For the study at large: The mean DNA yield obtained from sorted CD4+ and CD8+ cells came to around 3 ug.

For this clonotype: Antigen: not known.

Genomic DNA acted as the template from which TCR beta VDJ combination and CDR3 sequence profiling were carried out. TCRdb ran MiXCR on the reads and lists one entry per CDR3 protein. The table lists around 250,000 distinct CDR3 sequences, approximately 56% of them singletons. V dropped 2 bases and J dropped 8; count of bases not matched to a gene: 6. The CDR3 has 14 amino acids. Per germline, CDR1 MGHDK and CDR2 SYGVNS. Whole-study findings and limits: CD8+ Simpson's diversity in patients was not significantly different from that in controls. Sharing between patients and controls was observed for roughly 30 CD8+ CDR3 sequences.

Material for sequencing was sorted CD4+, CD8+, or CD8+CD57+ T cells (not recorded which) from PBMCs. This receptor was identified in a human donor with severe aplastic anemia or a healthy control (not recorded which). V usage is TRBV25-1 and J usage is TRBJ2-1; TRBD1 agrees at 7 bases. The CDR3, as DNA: TGTGCCAGCAGTGAAGGGACAGCAGCCCATGAGCAGTTCTTC. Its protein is CASSEGTAAHEQFF.